These T cell receptor beta chains were read from a single sample in a study of Graves' ophthalmopathy and Graves' hyperthyroidism. TCRdb passed the multiplex PCR reads through MiXCR, listing each CDR3 protein once. The sample has 40,000 to 45,000 distinct CDR3 sequences, approximately 52% seen once; the top ten hold roughly 18%. The sample taken for sequencing was peripheral blood. These receptors all stem from an adult man with Graves' ophthalmopathy. The CDR3 runs from the conserved cysteine through the conserved F or W. The D gene is left open where the match is weak. Clone size is shown for a subset of rows, as once, few, many or a class of expanded clone.

clone size	D gene	V gene	J gene	CDR3 length	CDR3 protein
few	TRBD1	TRBV3-1	TRBJ1-4	17	CASSQGATTGAGEKLFF
-	-	TRBV12-3/TRBV12-4	TRBJ1-1	14	CASSHATEDTEAFF
-	-	TRBV7-3	TRBJ1-2	15	CASSFTQVFNYGYTF
many	TRBD2	TRBV19	TRBJ2-3	18	CASRKGLAGASSTDTQYF
-	-	TRBV4-2	TRBJ2-5	16	CASSRRQGLREGNQYF
many	-	TRBV19	TRBJ1-1	12	CASSSRMRVAFF
few	TRBD1	TRBV20-1	TRBJ1-1	13	CRPMTGRSTEAFF
-	-	TRBV5-1	TRBJ1-6	13	CASSFYPAQPLHF
-	-	TRBV25-1	TRBJ2-2	14	CASGGQSNTGELFF
once	-	TRBV25-1	TRBJ1-4	12	CARLNDNEKLFF
-	-	TRBV10-1	TRBJ2-3	15	CASSDLGINTDTQYF
-	-	TRBV20-1	TRBJ2-5	15	CSALTGTGGQETQYF
-	TRBD2	TRBV15	TRBJ2-1	13	CATSRGLAGEQFF
many	-	TRBV30	TRBJ2-3	13	CAWRSGGTDTQYF
many	TRBD2	TRBV6-1	TRBJ2-1	14	CASSGGGKYNEQFF
-	-	TRBV3-1	TRBJ2-3	15	CASSQGWGGTDTQYF
-	TRBD1	TRBV7-3	TRBJ2-2	15	CASSLMTGGDGELFF
many	-	TRBV5-1	TRBJ2-1	18	CASSSHSSVPLSYNEQFF
many	TRBD1	TRBV5-6	TRBJ2-5	15	CASSLGGQGQETQYF
-	TRBD1	TRBV6-6	TRBJ2-3	14	CASSYGSGGDTQYF
many	-	TRBV29-1	TRBJ2-3	15	CSVELGGAGTDTQYF
-	-	TRBV4-1	TRBJ2-3	16	CASSQGGQSFTDTRYF
many	TRBD2	TRBV20-1	TRBJ2-5	14	CSAPPSGQQETQYF
-	-	TRBV7-9	TRBJ1-5	14	CASRGSGSNQPQHF
many	TRBD1	TRBV12-3/TRBV12-4	TRBJ1-1	15	CASRPTTGGATEAFF
-	-	TRBV9	TRBJ2-6	17	CASSPQGRDSGANVLTF
many	TRBD1	TRBV28	TRBJ1-4	16	CASSLQTGGGREKLFF
-	-	TRBV20-1	TRBJ2-2	15	CSARDSSTDTGELFF
-	TRBD1	TRBV6-1	TRBJ1-1	14	CASSNGQENTEAFF
-	TRBD2	TRBV2	TRBJ2-7	15	CASSDTLAVAYERYF
-	TRBD1	TRBV20-1	TRBJ1-1	15	CSAGGQGADNTEAFF
many	TRBD1	TRBV6-5	TRBJ1-1	14	CASRSQGANTEAFF
-	-	TRBV20-1	TRBJ2-5	14	CSARPGGVQETQYF
many	-	TRBV11-2	TRBJ2-2	14	CASSLMAGSGELFF